This T cell receptor (beta chain) was found in a study of T cell changes during pregnancy in multiple sclerosis. The method was immunoSEQ multiplex PCR; TCRdb's version includes in-frame clones alone and lacks a portion of them. Altogether approximately 60,000 clones are present, approximately 90% being singletons, with the ten largest covering roughly 3.5%. CDR3 length equals 14 residues. V trimming: 2 bases; J trimming: 5 bases; junction bases outside the gene matches: 2. The germline CDR1 and CDR2 sequences are SEHNR and FQNEAQ (reference sequence). This sequence was found in a female donor in good health, enrolled as a control in a pregnancy study. The source material was peripheral blood, sampled after pregnancy. The chain carries TRBV7-9 and TRBJ2-2, with TRBD1 matching 7 bases. For the CDR3, the DNA is TGTGCCAGCAGCTTAAAGGGGGCTACCGGGGAGCTGTTTTTT. It yields the protein CASSLKGATGELFF.